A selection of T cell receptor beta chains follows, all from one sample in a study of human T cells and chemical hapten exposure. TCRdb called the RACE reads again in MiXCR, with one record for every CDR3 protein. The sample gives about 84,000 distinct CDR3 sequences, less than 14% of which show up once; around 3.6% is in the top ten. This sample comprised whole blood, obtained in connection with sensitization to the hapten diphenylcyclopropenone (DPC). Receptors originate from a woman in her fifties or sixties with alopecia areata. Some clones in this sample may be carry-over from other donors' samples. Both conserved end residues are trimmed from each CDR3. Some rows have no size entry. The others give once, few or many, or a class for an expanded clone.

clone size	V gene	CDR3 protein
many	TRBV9	ASSNPWGGDVPSGANVLT
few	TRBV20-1	SAVNNEQF
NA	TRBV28	ASSSVFETQY
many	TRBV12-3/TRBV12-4	ASTLGDREEKGYT
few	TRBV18	ASSLRQGAGNEQF
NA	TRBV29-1	SVAPGAEAF
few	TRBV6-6	ASSYDRDDQPQH
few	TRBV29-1	SVRRSGDEQY
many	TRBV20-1	SATSLAGDSHEQF
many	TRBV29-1	SGRADYNEQF
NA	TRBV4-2	ASSQGTSGDNEQF
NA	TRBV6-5	ASSSPAGPYNEQF
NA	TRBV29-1	SVGGSGRANTQY
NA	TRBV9	ASSVSGSSGNTIY
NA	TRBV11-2	ASSLGGQGNEKLF
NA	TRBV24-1	ATSDFQDLQETQY
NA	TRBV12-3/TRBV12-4	ASSPTSGVDTQY
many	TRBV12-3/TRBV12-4	ASSFWGQGGGELF
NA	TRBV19	ASIGTGSNQPQH
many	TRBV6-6	ASSDPGKMNQPQH
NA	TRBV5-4	ASSRAGNTGELF
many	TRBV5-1	ASSAGLAGRWGGTDTQY
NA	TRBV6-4	ASSEQQGSGELF
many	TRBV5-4	ASSTGTGVKETQY
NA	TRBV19	ASSTGLAGETQY
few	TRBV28	ASRRGGLMNTEAF
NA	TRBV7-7	ASSSTGTGSGANVLT
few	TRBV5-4	ASSLVIGTGVTAQY
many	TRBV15	ATSRDKVSGLTDTQY
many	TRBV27	ASGTSGSEQF
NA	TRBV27	AMASGTPSLYEQY
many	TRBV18	ASSPQQGVNEQY
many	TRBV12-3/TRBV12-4	ASSLSGRAGANVLT
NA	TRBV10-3	ASGGNHQPQH
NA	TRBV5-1	ASSLSEDYNEQF
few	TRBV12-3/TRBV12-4	ASQGGLGGTEAF
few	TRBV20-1	SASGTGGLNTEAF
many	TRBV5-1	ASSVESGRALGNEQF
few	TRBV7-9	ASENWGDEQF
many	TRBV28	ASTPPGTDYEQY
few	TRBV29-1	SVASGTGDKNIQY
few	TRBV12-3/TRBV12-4	ASSSPVTSGRAGEQF
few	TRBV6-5	ASSYYSPPGLTGRYEQY
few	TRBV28	ASSPHETSGYYEQY
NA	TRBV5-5	ASSLGTERYEQY
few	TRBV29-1	SARTSGSYNEQF
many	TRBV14	ASSQEEPEAF
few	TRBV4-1	ASSQDPSGRAGGEQY
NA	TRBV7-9	ASSFDQWPNTDTQY
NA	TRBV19	ASRDSPPGANVLT
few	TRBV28	ASRPSGNYEQY
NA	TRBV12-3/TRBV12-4	ASSLVPGRVEQY
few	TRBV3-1	ASSQVRPGGPYNEQF
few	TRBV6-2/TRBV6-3	ASSRQNLAGELF